The T cell receptor beta chain under discussion was sequenced for a study of blood T cell repertoires in COVID-19 (TCRdb year 2020). General notes on the study: The collaborator samples originated in the United States, Italy and Spain and spanned the acute and convalescent phases of COVID-19. The prospective study material was composed of cDNA or gDNA derived from T cells, B-cell-depleted T cells, or PBMCs. The dataset comprised deeply sampled blood TCRbeta repertoires from subjects exposed to, actively infected with, or recovered from COVID-19. The repertoires were released in a freely available public database meant as a resource for research on the immune response to SARS-CoV-2. Samples came from the ongoing ImmuneRACE study (first 160 participants) plus 1,254 subjects from 6 global collaborators. Nearly every sample came with metadata listing a de-identified subject ID, COVID-19 status, age in years and sex. HLA class I and class II types, where available, came from metadata supplied by the sample provider rather than from assay-based typing.

Concerning this clone: The antigen it recognizes is unknown. One base away there is no much larger clone; base qualities are not given.

TCRbeta CDR3 regions were amplified from genomic DNA using the immunoSEQ Assay, a bias-controlled multiplex PCR. Regarding the original processing steps: The number of nucleated cells in each sample was estimated from the amplification of reference gene primers within the assay. To quantify the absolute abundance of each unique TCRbeta CDR3 rearrangement, sequence reads were collapsed and filtered. For each sample, productive Simpson clonality was calculated by taking the square root of Simpson's diversity index across productive rearrangements. TCRdb provides this immuneACCESS table in a form limited to in-frame rearrangements. Some clones are lacking; in checked studies, under half of them reflect an unresolved V gene, and why the rest are absent is not known. V, J and clone size were drawn from that table, and D and trimming were deduced from the DNA. The sample contains under 75,000 clones, 80% to 90% of them found a single time. Clones ranked in the top ten supply around 9.9% of the sample.

For this chain, trimming is 0 bases at the V end and 2 bases at the J end, and the number of junction bases without a gene match is 6. The CDR3, cysteine through phenylalanine, is 16 amino acids long. Only the CDR3 DNA stays, 48 bases, in frame from base 1. CDR1 and CDR2 are read off the germline V gene as MNHEY and SVGAGI. General study outcomes and caveats: The quantity of clinical and demographic metadata differed by source and by participant and was supplied without curation.

Collaborating institutions collected whole blood in K2EDTA tubes following their own protocols. For TCRbeta analysis, collaborator samples were shipped as frozen whole blood, as isolated PBMCs, or as DNA extracted from either sample type. The sequenced sample consisted of peripheral blood. The TCR sequence derives from a woman between 18 and 30 years old with acute or convalescent COVID-19. The V and J genes are TRBV6-5 and TRBJ1-2, with TRBD1 identical over 7 junction bases. The CDR3 corresponds to CASSYSDRAQNYGYTF. Here is the DNA: TGTGCCAGCAGTTACTCAGACAGGGCTCAAAACTATGGCTACACCTTC.